This TCR beta chain came from a study of early T cells in non-severe SARS-CoV-2 infection. Study-level points and caveats: Private and CD4 specificities were missed by VDJdb matching, skewed to anti-spike CD8.

The CDR3 has 14 amino acids. The V and J ends lost 6 bases and 0 bases respectively, with 10 bases between them. Germline values: CDR1 MNHEY, CDR2 SMNVEV (reference sequence). Each single cDNA molecule received a unique molecular identifier. TCRdb used MiXCR to reprocess the 5' RACE reads, holding one entry per CDR3 protein. The table has 90,000 to 120,000 distinct CDR3 sequences, roughly 10% seen once. The sample holds many counts of this clonotype. The antigen is not known. The chain uses TRBV27 and TRBJ2-3; D not resolved. The clonotype originates from an adult who was a healthcare worker with PCR-confirmed SARS-CoV-2 infection or an uninfected control (not recorded which). The material sequenced was whole blood. Here the CDR3 DNA reads TGTGCCAGCAGCCCCGGCGCTAGCACAGATACGCAGTATTTT. Translation: CASSPGASTDTQYF.